The rows below give T cell receptor beta chains drawn from one sample of a study of shared clonotypes between healthy human individuals. Some clones are missing from TCRdb's copy, which holds only in-frame ones; the method was immunoSEQ multiplex PCR. This table has roughly 1,000,000 clones, 75% to 85% appearing once. Specimen: memory CD4+ T cells from PBMCs. The receptors derive from a man between 18 and 29 years old in good health. Some clones in this sample may be carry-over from other donors' samples. The CDR3 runs from the conserved cysteine through the conserved F or W. Each record gives: clone size, V gene, D gene, J gene, CDR3 DNA, CDR3 protein. A D gene is named only where the DNA matches it firmly. A clone size is listed for some rows: how often the clone was seen (once, few, many), or a class if it is expanded.

>.|TRBV5-1|.|TRBJ2-6
TGCGCCAGCAGCCCCGGAGCAGGGAGGCTTACTGGGGCCAACGTCCTGACTTTC
CASSPGAGRLTGANVLTF
>.|TRBV2|.|TRBJ1-3
TGTGCCAGCAGTGACAGGGCGGGTGGAAACACCATATATTTT
CASSDRAGGNTIYF
>few|TRBV2|.|TRBJ1-1
TGTGCCAGCAGTGAACAGGGAACAAACACTGAAGCTTTCTTT
CASSEQGTNTEAFF
>.|TRBV7-7|.|TRBJ2-1
TGTGCCAGCTGGGTGGGGTACTACAATGAGCAGTTCTTC
CASWVGYYNEQFF
>.|TRBV10-3|.|TRBJ2-3
TGTGCCAGCAGTTACAGGGAGGGCACAGATACGCAGTATTTT
CASSYREGTDTQYF
>once|TRBV7-2|.|TRBJ2-7
TGTGCCAGCAGCTCCAACGGACACCCCTCCTACGAGCAGTACTTC
CASSSNGHPSYEQYF
>.|TRBV5-1|TRBD2|TRBJ2-1
TGCGCCAGCAGCCCGGGACTACTCTCCCGCAATGAGCAGTTCTTC
CASSPGLLSRNEQFF
>.|TRBV4-1|.|TRBJ1-4
TGCGCCAGCAGCCAACTACCAGAGAGGGGCAGAGCACTGTTTTTT
CASSQLPERGRALFF
>.|TRBV27|.|TRBJ2-5
TGTGCCAGCAGTTTTCACGGAAGGACCCAGTACTTC
CASSFHGRTQYF
>.|TRBV4-1|TRBD2|TRBJ2-7
TGCGCCAGCAGCCCAGGACTAGCGGGAGGCCCGGCAGACTACGAGCAGTACTTC
CASSPGLAGGPADYEQYF
>.|TRBV30|.|TRBJ1-1
TGTGCCTGGAGTGTACAAAGGGTGAACACTGAAGCTTTCTTT
CAWSVQRVNTEAFF
>.|TRBV4-2|TRBD1|TRBJ2-7
TGTGCCAGCAGCCAAGGGGACAGAGACTCCTACGAGCAGTACTTC
CASSQGDRDSYEQYF
>.|TRBV10-2|.|TRBJ2-7
TGCGCCAGCTCCCGGGACGGACCCCTCCTCGAGCAGTACTTC
CASSRDGPLLEQYF
>once|TRBV10-3|TRBD2|TRBJ2-2
TGTGCCCCCGAGGCGCCGGGACTAGCGCAACCCACGAACACCGGGGAGCTGTTTTTT
CAPEAPGLAQPTNTGELFF
>.|TRBV4-1|.|TRBJ1-1
TGCGCCAGCAGCCACGGTGGGGGGAACACTGAAGCTTTCTTT
CASSHGGGNTEAFF
>few|TRBV5-1|.|TRBJ2-2
TGCGCCAGCAGCTTGTTGCCAGGGCACACCGGGGAGCTGTTTTTT
CASSLLPGHTGELFF
>.|TRBV7-9|.|TRBJ1-2
TGTGCCAGCAGCTTAAAGGGGTGGGATGGCTACACCTTC
CASSLKGWDGYTF
>.|TRBV5-1|.|TRBJ2-1
TGCGCCAGCAGCTTGGAATCTGCCGGCGGTGAGCAGTTCTTC
CASSLESAGGEQFF
>once|TRBV11-2|.|TRBJ1-2
TGTGCCAGCAGCTTATCCAGGACAGTTATCAGCGGCTACACCTTC
CASSLSRTVISGYTF
>.|TRBV7-3|TRBD1|TRBJ1-3
TGTGCCAGCAGCCTGGGACAGGGAATGGGCAACACCATATATTTT
CASSLGQGMGNTIYF
>few|TRBV28|.|TRBJ1-1
TGTGCCAGCAGTGGGCAGAACACTGAAGCTTTCTTT
CASSGQNTEAFF
>.|TRBV7-2|TRBD1|TRBJ2-5
TGTGCCAGCAGCTTAGTGGCCTGGGACAGGGGTGAAGGGACCCAGTACTTC
CASSLVAWDRGEGTQYF
>.|TRBV4-1|.|TRBJ2-6
TGCGCCAGCAGCCAAGCAGGGGGAGGAGGGGCCAACGTCCTGACTTTC
CASSQAGGGGANVLTF
>.|TRBV7-3|TRBD2|TRBJ2-3
TGTGCCAGCAGCCGGGGGGAAGATACGCAGTATTTT
CASSRGEDTQYF
>.|TRBV6-1|TRBD1|TRBJ2-7
TGTGCCAGCAGACGCCCGGGACAGGGAATCTACGAGCAGTACTTC
CASRRPGQGIYEQYF
>.|TRBV29-1|.|TRBJ2-7
TGCAGCGTTGCCAGCTCCTACGAGCAGTACTTC
CSVASSYEQYF
>.|TRBV4-3|TRBD1|TRBJ1-4
TGCGCCAGCAGCCGACTAAGTTCCGGGACAGGGCTTGCTAATGAAAAACTGTTTTTT
CASSRLSSGTGLANEKLFF
>.|TRBV19|TRBD1|TRBJ1-5
TGTGCCAGTAACCGACAGGGGGATCAGCCCCAGCATTTT
CASNRQGDQPQHF
>.|TRBV27|.|TRBJ2-1
TGTGCCAGCAGTTCCCCCATCCGCTCCTACAATGAGCAGTTCTTC
CASSSPIRSYNEQFF
>.|TRBV6-5|.|TRBJ2-7
TGTGCCAGCAGTTACTCTCGGAAGACAAGCTCCTACGAGCAGTACTTC
CASSYSRKTSSYEQYF
>.|TRBV2|.|TRBJ2-5
TGTGCCAGCAGTGGGGTAGGGCAAGAGACCCAGTACTTC
CASSGVGQETQYF
>.|TRBV18|.|TRBJ1-1
TGTGCCAGCTCACCCGGGGGAACGAACACTGAAGCTTTCTTT
CASSPGGTNTEAFF
>once|TRBV5-1|TRBD2|TRBJ2-3
TGCGCCAGCAGCTTGGCTGGGCTAGCGGGAGGGATAGATACGCAGTATTTT
CASSLAGLAGGIDTQYF
>.|TRBV4-3|TRBD1|TRBJ1-1
TGCGCCAGCAGCCAGGACAGGGGCGTGAACACTGAAGCTTTCTTT
CASSQDRGVNTEAFF
>.|TRBV2|TRBD2|TRBJ2-2
TGTGCCAGCAGTGATTTCCTAGCGGGCAACACCGGGGAGCTGTTTTTT
CASSDFLAGNTGELFF
>.|TRBV5-1|.|TRBJ2-1
TGCGCCAGCGCGGCGGGACCGCCGGGCAATGAGCAGTTCTTC
CASAAGPPGNEQFF
>once|TRBV7-2|.|TRBJ2-3
TGTGCCAGCAGCTCTAGGAAACCGGGAACAATTAGCACAGATACGCAGTATTTT
CASSSRKPGTISTDTQYF
>.|TRBV9|.|TRBJ1-2
TGTGCCAGCAGCGTAGGACCGGGACGACATACCTTC
CASSVGPGRHTF
>once|TRBV5-5|TRBD2|TRBJ2-1
TGTGCCAGCAGCAGCACTAGCGGGATTATGTCCTACAATGAGCAGTTCTTC
CASSSTSGIMSYNEQFF
>.|TRBV11-2|.|TRBJ2-7
TGTGCCAGCAGCTTTTCTGGGACCAGCTCCTACGAGCAGTACTTC
CASSFSGTSSYEQYF